This entry lists 32 T cell receptor beta chains sequenced from one sample in a study of blood T cell repertoires in COVID-19. Only in-frame clones appear in the TCRdb table, and some are missing; sequencing was by immunoSEQ multiplex PCR. The profile shows about 200,000 clones, roughly 80% of them singletons. Sample: peripheral blood. These receptors originate from a woman aged 70-85 years with acute or convalescent COVID-19.

The rearrangement links TRBV2 to TRBJ2-2, with 7 nucleotides matching TRBD1. After removal of 5 bases from V and 6 bases from J, the junction contained 3 bases not matched to a gene. The germline CDR1 and CDR2 sequences are SNHLY and FYNNEI. The CDR3 has 13 amino acids. This CDR3 reads CASSQGQPGELFF. For the CDR3, the DNA is TGTGCCAGCAGTCAGGGACAGCCCGGGGAGCTGTTTTTT.

J is TRBJ2-2 and V is TRBV25-1, with 12 bases aligning to TRBD2. CDR1 and CDR2 (germline): MGHDK, SYGVNS. J gave up 1 base and V 6 bases, and 9 bases lay outside the gene matches. The CDR3 is made up of 18 amino acids. The CDR3 reads CASRNPSGGAGNTGELFF. CDR3 bases: TGTGCCAGCAGAAACCCTAGCGGGGGGGCCGGGAACACCGGGGAGCTGTTTTTT. Looking up the rest from reference TRBV25-1 and TRBJ2-2 gives the full variable domain: EADIYQTPRYLVIGTGKKITLECSQTMGHDKMYWYQQDPGMELHLIHYSYGVNSTEKGDLSSESTVSRIRTEHFPLTLESARPSHTSQYLCASRNPSGGAGNTGELFFGEGSRLTVL.

Relative to its sample, this clone is medium-sized (0.01 to 0.1%). This chain links TRBV3-1 (or the pseudogene TRBV3-2) with TRBJ2-7, with 9 bases aligning to TRBD2. Trimming removed 4 bases from V and 1 base from J; junction bases left unmatched: 5. The CDR3 sequence is 15 residues long. Germline V gives CDR1 LGHDT, CDR2 YNNKEL (reference sequence). Here the CDR3 reads CASSPGTSPSYEQYF. In DNA form, the CDR3 reads TGTGCCAGCAGCCCGGGGACTAGCCCTTCCTACGAGCAGTACTTC.

The chain recombines TRBV7-2 with TRBJ2-3, with 7 positions matching TRBD2. Germline-derived CDR1 and CDR2 are SGHTA and FQGNSA. The CDR3 loop spans 16 amino acids. The J segment lost 4 bases and the V segment lost 6 bases, leaving 13 bases of the junction unmatched. CDR3 loop: CASSLPRGSHSDTQYF. DNA of the CDR3: TGTGCCAGCAGTCTCCCGCGGGGGTCGCATTCAGATACGCAGTATTTT.

CDR3 sequence (DNA): TGTGCCATCAGTGAGGGGGGGACGGCAGATACGCAGTATTTT. Encoded protein: CAISEGGTADTQYF. The rearrangement uses TRBV10-3 and TRBJ2-3, with D tentatively TRBD2 (6 bases). The V end was cut by 2 bases, the J end by 4 bases, with 10 bases between. The CDR3 extends over 14 amino acids. Germline values: CDR1 ENHRY, CDR2 SYGVKD.

This CDR3 reads CASSVVGGARKETQYF. The CDR3 DNA reads as TGTGCCAGCAGCGTAGTCGGGGGGGCGCGAAAAGAGACCCAGTACTTC. The J gene is TRBJ2-5, the V gene TRBV9; 8 nucleotides match TRBD2. From germline, CDR1 is SGDLS and CDR2 YYNGEE. J was trimmed by 3 bases and V by 0 bases; bases with no gene match: 7. CDR3 length: 16 amino acids.

This clone was seen only once. The gene calls are TRBV9 and TRBJ2-3; the match to TRBD2 covers 8 bases. J lost 4 bases, V lost 0 bases, and 7 bases had no gene match. The CDR3 consists of 16 residues. Germline V gene lookup returns CDR1 SGDLS and CDR2 YYNGEE. The CDR3: CASSVEAGGVPDTQYF. The CDR3 DNA reads TGTGCCAGCAGCGTAGAGGCGGGGGGCGTACCAGATACGCAGTATTTT.

The rearrangement uses TRBV6-1 and TRBJ1-4; D is unclear. Trimming removed 2 bases from V and 0 bases from J, with 10 bases in between. Germline-derived CDR1 and CDR2 are MNHNS and SASEGT. This CDR3 region has 16 residues. CDR3 sequence (DNA): TGTGCCAGCAGTGAACCCGGCAGGTCAACTAATGAAAAACTGTTTTTT. This encodes CASSEPGRSTNEKLFF.

There are a few counts of this clone. V and J are TRBV11-2 and TRBJ2-3; 7 bases fit TRBD2. The length of the CDR3 is 17 residues. CDR1 is SGHAT and CDR2 is FQNNGV in the germline V gene. Trimming at V came to 5 bases and at J to 1 base, leaving 12 bases not matched to a gene. CDR3 residues: CASSGVGRGGGTDTQYF. CDR3 bases: TGTGCCAGCAGCGGAGTTGGTCGGGGAGGGGGCACAGATACGCAGTATTTT.

The chain has TRBV9 and TRBJ2-5, with a weak D call TRBD2 (6 bases). This CDR3 has 13 amino acids. Between the trimmed V and J ends, which lost 0 bases and 5 bases, there was a span of 8 bases. CDR1 and CDR2 (germline): SGDLS, YYNGEE. The CDR3 loop reads CASSVGGRETQYF. The CDR3 bases are TGTGCCAGCAGCGTAGGGGGGAGGGAGACCCAGTACTTC.

This chain uses TRBV6-2 or TRBV6-3 with TRBJ2-6; no firm D call. Per the germline V gene, CDR1 is MNHEY and CDR2 is SVGEGT. Trimming took off 2 bases at V and 4 bases at J, with 9 bases between the two ends. The CDR3 spans 15 residues. As DNA, the CDR3 is TGTGCCAGCAGTTACCCCGAGAGGGGGGCCAACGTCCTGACTTTC. This sequence encodes CASSYPERGANVLTF.

The V and J genes are TRBV28 and TRBJ1-2, with TRBD1 matching over 8 bases. CDR1 and CDR2 (germline): MDHEN, SYDVKM. This CDR3 comprises 13 residues. V shed 6 bases and J 2 bases; nucleotides not matched to a gene: 2. CDR3 in amino acids: CASSRQGNYGYTF. For the CDR3, the DNA is TGTGCCAGCAGCAGACAGGGGAACTATGGCTACACCTTC.

V and J are TRBV4-1 and TRBJ2-5; 7 bases line up with TRBD1. Germline values: CDR1 MGHRA, CDR2 YSYEKL. With 2 bases clipped from V and 1 base from J, the junction kept 1 base outside the gene matches. The CDR3 runs to 14 residues. This chain's CDR3 is CASSQTGAQETQYF. The DNA for the CDR3 is TGCGCCAGCAGCCAAACAGGGGCCCAAGAGACCCAGTACTTC.

The V and J genes are TRBV12-3 or TRBV12-4 and TRBJ2-5; D is undetermined. The CDR3 extends over 12 amino acids. V was shortened by 4 bases and J by 1 base, with 4 bases between the two germline ends. This CDR3 is CASSSSQETQYF. In DNA form, the CDR3 reads TGTGCCAGCAGTTCCTCCCAAGAGACCCAGTACTTC.

This rearrangement joins TRBV5-1 to TRBJ2-5; weak D call: TRBD2 (6 bases). The CDR3 runs to 14 residues. Deletions cut 3 bases from V and 1 base from J, with 10 bases between. In germline, CDR1 is SGHRS, CDR2 YFSETQ. This CDR3 is CASSWGVAQETQYF. CDR3 bases: TGCGCCAGCAGCTGGGGGGTAGCCCAAGAGACCCAGTACTTC.

This clone was counted between two and nine times. The V and J genes are TRBV4-1 and TRBJ1-6; 12 nucleotides line up with TRBD1. The germline V gene encodes CDR1 MGHRA and CDR2 YSYEKL. V lost 1 base to trimming and J lost 7 bases; unmatched junction nucleotides: 2. This CDR3 is built from 16 residues. The CDR3 protein is CASSQAGTGGNSPLHF. The CDR3 nucleotides are TGCGCCAGCAGCCAAGCCGGGACAGGGGGCAATTCACCCCTCCACTTT.

This clone was observed once. The genes are TRBV6-5 and TRBJ1-4; weak D call: TRBD1 (5 bases). V dropped 8 bases and J dropped 4 bases, with 11 bases sitting between them. Germline lookup yields CDR1 MNHEY and CDR2 SVGAGI. There are 13 residues in the CDR3. DNA for the CDR3: TGTGCCAGCCTCAGGACAAATAATGAAAAACTGTTTTTT. This translates into CASLRTNNEKLFF.

Notes on this clone: In the same sample, other DNA sequences code for this CDR3. The genes are TRBV27 and TRBJ2-2; D may be TRBD2 (6 bases). This CDR3 has 16 amino acids. Germline lookup yields CDR1 MNHEY and CDR2 SMNVEV (reference sequence). The germline V and J ends were trimmed by 2 bases and 1 base, with 11 bases remaining between them. The CDR3 loop reads CASSLVGTLNTGELFF. CDR3 in DNA: TGTGCCAGCAGTTTAGTTGGGACTTTGAACACCGGGGAGCTGTTTTTT.

The V call is TRBV30, the J call TRBJ1-1; D not resolved. There are 13 residues in the CDR3. Germline CDR1 is GTSNPN and CDR2 is SVGIG (reference sequence). V lost 0 bases, J lost 7 bases, and 12 bases lay in between. The CDR3 DNA reads as TGTGCCTGGAGTGTACGGGAAAACGGTGAAGCTTTCTTT. Translated, it gives CAWSVRENGEAFF.

A word on this clone: It may be a read error: a sequence one base away is much more abundant. Within the sample, other DNA sequences also encode this same CDR3. The gene calls are TRBV5-6 and TRBJ1-2; D may be TRBD1 (6 bases). V was cut by 0 bases and J by 7 bases, with 10 bases left in between. Germline CDR1 SGHDT, CDR2 YYEEEE. The CDR3 totals 13 residues. CDR3 DNA sequence: TGTGCCAGCAGCTTGGACAGGGCTGGTGGCTACACCTTC. It is translated as CASSLDRAGGYTF.

V is TRBV10-3 and J is TRBJ2-7; perhaps TRBD2 as D (5 bases). Per the germline V gene, CDR1 is ENHRY and CDR2 is SYGVKD. CDR3 size: 13 residues. Trimming took off 7 bases at V and 6 bases at J, with 16 bases between the two ends. The CDR3 here is CAITQSREGEQYF. For the CDR3, the DNA is TGTGCCATCACGCAAAGTCGGGAAGGCGAGCAGTACTTC.

The chain combines TRBV5-6 with TRBJ2-3; D is possibly TRBD1 (6 bases). Germline loops: CDR1 SGHDT, CDR2 YYEEEE. V was cut by 3 bases and J by 5 bases, with 10 bases left in between. The CDR3 loop spans 13 amino acids. The chain's CDR3 is CASSWQGRDTQYF. DNA for the CDR3: TGTGCCAGCAGCTGGCAGGGGAGAGATACGCAGTATTTT.

This chain links TRBV6-5 with TRBJ1-1, with D perhaps matching TRBD1 (6 bases). From germline, CDR1 is MNHEY and CDR2 SVGAGI. Trimming left V 8 bases short and J 5 bases short, with 12 bases between. This CDR3 comprises 12 residues. The CDR3 DNA is TGTGCCAGCGCGGTAGGGGGAACTGAAGCTTTCTTT. This sequence encodes CASAVGGTEAFF.

The J gene is TRBJ2-2, the V gene TRBV4-1; 8 nucleotides align to TRBD2. The CDR3 length is 15 residues. V lost 4 bases to trimming and J lost 5 bases; unmatched junction nucleotides: 6. Germline V gene lookup returns CDR1 MGHRA and CDR2 YSYEKL. DNA for the CDR3: TGCGCCAGCAGCCGGGACCGGGGGGGGACCGGGGAGCTGTTTTTT. As protein: CASSRDRGGTGELFF.

V and J are TRBV2 and TRBJ2-7; no reliable D call. The CDR3 spans 14 residues. V shed 7 bases and J shed 0 bases, with 13 bases lying between them. From germline, CDR1 is SNHLY and CDR2 FYNNEI. As DNA, the CDR3 is TGTGCCAGCACAGAAACAGAGCTCTCCTACGAGCAGTACTTC. It is translated as CASTETELSYEQYF.

On this clone itself: Germline is not matched at one junction end, which may reflect a read error. The chain recombines TRBV29-1 with TRBJ2-7, with 11 bases fitting TRBD2. The germline gives CDR1 SQVTM, CDR2 ANQGSEA. This CDR3 region has 13 residues. The CDR3 DNA follows: TGCAGCGTTGGGCGACTAGCGGGGCTCGAGCAGCACTTC. Amino acids: CSVGRLAGLEQHF.

The V and J genes are TRBV6-5 and TRBJ2-2; 9 positions match TRBD2. The CDR3 is 14 residues long. CDR1 is MNHEY, CDR2 SVGAGI, per germline. J was trimmed by 1 base and V by 9 bases; bases with no gene match: 3. CDR3 sequence (DNA): TGTGCCAGTAAGACTAGCGGGAACACCGGGGAGCTGTTTTTT. Translation gives CASKTSGNTGELFF.

The chain recombines TRBV5-1 with TRBJ2-5; tentatively, D is TRBD1 (6 bases). The CDR3 is made up of 13 amino acids. V gave up 4 bases and J gave up 7 bases, with 14 bases separating them. CDR1 is SGHRS, CDR2 YFSETQ, per germline. Here the CDR3 DNA reads TGCGCCAGCAGCCAAGGACAGAGGGCGACCCAGTACTTC. Encoded protein: CASSQGQRATQYF.

V gene TRBV7-3 combines with J gene TRBJ2-1; D possibly corresponds to TRBD1 (6 bases). The CDR3 loop spans 14 amino acids. The V end lost 1 base, the J end lost 6 bases, and 10 bases lay between the germline ends. Germline V gives CDR1 SGHTA, CDR2 FQGTGA. This CDR3 is CASSLMGAPNEQFF. In DNA, the CDR3 is TGTGCCAGCAGCTTAATGGGGGCTCCCAATGAGCAGTTCTTC.

This clone was counted once. The chain uses TRBV11-2 and TRBJ2-7; 7 bases fit TRBD2. Unmatched junction bases numbered 0, after V lost 0 bases and J lost 7 bases. The germline V gene encodes CDR1 SGHAT and CDR2 FQNNGV. This CDR3 is 12 amino acids long. The CDR3 loop reads CASSLEGGEQYF. CDR3 nucleotides: TGTGCCAGCAGCTTAGAGGGGGGGGAGCAGTACTTC.

The chain links TRBV30 to TRBJ2-2; tentative D call: TRBD2 (6 bases). V gave up 2 bases and J gave up 4 bases, with 11 bases separating them. Per the germline V gene, CDR1 is GTSNPN and CDR2 is SVGIG (reference sequence). This CDR3 comprises 14 residues. DNA of the CDR3: TGTGCCTGGAGTTCGGGGGTCAGCACCGGGGAGCTGTTTTTT. Amino acid sequence: CAWSSGVSTGELFF.

The rearrangement joins TRBV6-5 to TRBJ1-1; 8 bases match TRBD1. CDR1 and CDR2 from the germline V gene are MNHEY and SVGAGI. This CDR3 has 14 residues. With V trimmed by 7 bases and J by 3 bases, 7 bases remained unmatched. CDR3 in amino acids: CASTTGQGHTEAFF. The CDR3 DNA reads as TGTGCCAGCACCACTGGACAGGGCCACACTGAAGCTTTCTTT.